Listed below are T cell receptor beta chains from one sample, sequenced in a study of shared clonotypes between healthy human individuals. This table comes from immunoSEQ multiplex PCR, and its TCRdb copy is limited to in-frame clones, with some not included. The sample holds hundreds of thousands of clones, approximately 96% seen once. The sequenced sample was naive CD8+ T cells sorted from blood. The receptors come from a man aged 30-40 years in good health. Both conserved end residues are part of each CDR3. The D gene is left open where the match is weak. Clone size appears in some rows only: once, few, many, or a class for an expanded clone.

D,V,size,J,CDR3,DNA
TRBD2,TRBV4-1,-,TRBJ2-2,CASSQVAGAGELFF,TGCGCCAGCAGCCAAGTCGCGGGAGCCGGGGAGCTGTTTTTT
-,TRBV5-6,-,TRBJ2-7,CASSFGQLEQYF,TGTGCCAGCAGCTTTGGACAGCTCGAGCAGTACTTC
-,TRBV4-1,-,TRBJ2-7,CASSQVIQGSYEQYF,TGCGCCAGCAGCCAAGTAATACAGGGATCCTACGAGCAGTACTTC
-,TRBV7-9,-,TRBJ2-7,CASSFQALYEQYF,TGTGCCAGCAGCTTTCAAGCCCTCTACGAGCAGTACTTC
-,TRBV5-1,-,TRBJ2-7,CASSFTGPSYEQYF,TGCGCCAGCAGCTTCACCGGGCCCTCCTACGAGCAGTACTTC
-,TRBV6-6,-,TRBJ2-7,CASSWTSEGPYEQYF,TGTGCCAGCAGTTGGACCTCCGAGGGTCCCTACGAGCAGTACTTC
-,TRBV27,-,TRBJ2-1,CASSLSKYNEQFF,TGTGCCAGCAGTTTATCTAAGTACAATGAGCAGTTCTTC
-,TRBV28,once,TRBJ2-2,CASREGGELFF,TGTGCCAGCAGAGAAGGCGGGGAGCTGTTTTTT
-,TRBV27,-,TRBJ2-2,CASSLGSYTGELFF,TGTGCCAGCAGTTTGGGCAGTTACACCGGGGAGCTGTTTTTT
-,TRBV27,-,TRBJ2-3,CASSRHPSTDTQYF,TGTGCCAGCAGTCGACACCCCAGCACAGATACGCAGTATTTT
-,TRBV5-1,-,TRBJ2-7,CASSLGASEQYF,TGCGCCAGCAGCTTGGGGGCCTCGGAGCAGTACTTC
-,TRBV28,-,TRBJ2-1,CASSLPGNREQFF,TGTGCCAGCAGTTTACCGGGGAATAGGGAGCAGTTCTTC
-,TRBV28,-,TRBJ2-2,CASGAVGTGELFF,TGTGCCTCAGGAGCGGTGGGCACCGGGGAGCTGTTTTTT
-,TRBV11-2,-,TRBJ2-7,CASSLGLNVVEQYF,TGTGCCAGCAGCTTAGGCCTTAACGTGGTCGAGCAGTACTTC
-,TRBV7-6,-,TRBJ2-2,CASSPTGGANTGELFF,TGTGCCAGCAGCCCCACAGGAGGGGCGAACACCGGGGAGCTGTTTTTT
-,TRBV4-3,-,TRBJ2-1,CASSPDYPLYNEQFF,TGCGCCAGCAGCCCGGACTATCCCCTCTACAATGAGCAGTTCTTC
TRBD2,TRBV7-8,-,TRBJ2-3,CASSLVFGLVSDTQYF,TGTGCCAGCAGCTTAGTGTTCGGACTAGTCTCAGATACGCAGTATTTT
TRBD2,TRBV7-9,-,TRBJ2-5,CASSPPGTSRETQYF,TGTGCCAGCAGCCCCCCCGGGACTAGCCGAGAGACCCAGTACTTC
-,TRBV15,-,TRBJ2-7,CATGVGYEQYF,TGTGCCACCGGCGTCGGATACGAGCAGTACTTC
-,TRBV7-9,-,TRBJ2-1,CASSPTLGPGHNEQFF,TGTGCCAGCAGCCCTACTTTGGGCCCGGGGCACAATGAGCAGTTCTTC
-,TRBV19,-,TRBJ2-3,CASSTGLSTDTQYF,TGTGCCAGTAGCACAGGATTAAGCACAGATACGCAGTATTTT
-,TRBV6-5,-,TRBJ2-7,CASSYSRQTLYEQYF,TGTGCCAGCAGTTACTCGCGACAGACCCTCTACGAGCAGTACTTC
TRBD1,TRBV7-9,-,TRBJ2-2,CASRFGTGGEIEELFF,TGTGCCAGCAGATTCGGGACAGGGGGCGAAATAGAGGAGCTGTTTTTT
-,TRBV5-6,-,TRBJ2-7,CASSLAYEQYF,TGTGCCAGCAGCTTGGCCTACGAGCAGTACTTC
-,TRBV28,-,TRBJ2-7,CASSPLRGVGTSSYEQYF,TGTGCCAGCAGTCCACTCCGGGGTGTAGGGACCTCCTCCTACGAGCAGTACTTC
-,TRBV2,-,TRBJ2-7,CASSDTGPRPEQYF,TGTGCCAGCAGTGATACGGGACCCAGACCCGAGCAGTACTTC
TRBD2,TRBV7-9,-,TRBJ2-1,CASSLGQTSGRNEQFF,TGTGCCAGCAGCTTAGGGCAGACTAGCGGACGGAATGAGCAGTTCTTC
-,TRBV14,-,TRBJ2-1,CASSQDRVAEQFF,TGTGCCAGCAGCCAAGATCGGGTGGCAGAGCAGTTCTTC
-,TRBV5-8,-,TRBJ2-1,CASLAGNKQFF,TGTGCCAGCTTGGCGGGGAACAAGCAGTTCTTC
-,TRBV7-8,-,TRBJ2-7,CASSLEGGSSYEQYF,TGTGCCAGCAGCTTAGAGGGCGGAAGCTCCTACGAGCAGTACTTC
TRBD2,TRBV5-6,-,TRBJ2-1,CASSLASGYNEQFF,TGTGCCAGCAGCTTGGCTAGCGGTTACAATGAGCAGTTCTTC
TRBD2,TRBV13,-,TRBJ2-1,CASSSRTSDSYNEQFF,TGTGCCAGCAGCTCCCGGACTAGCGACTCCTACAATGAGCAGTTCTTC
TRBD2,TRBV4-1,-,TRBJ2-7,CASSPGGLAGYEQYF,TGCGCCAGCAGCCCGGGGGGGCTAGCGGGCTACGAGCAGTACTTC
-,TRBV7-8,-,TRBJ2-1,CASSPRGTYNEQFF,TGTGCCAGCAGCCCAAGGGGGACCTACAATGAGCAGTTCTTC
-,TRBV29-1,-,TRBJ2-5,CSVEFRANQETQYF,TGCAGCGTTGAGTTCCGAGCAAACCAAGAGACCCAGTACTTC
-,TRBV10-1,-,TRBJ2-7,CASSDRRGEQYF,TGCGCCAGCAGTGACCGGCGGGGAGAGCAGTACTTC
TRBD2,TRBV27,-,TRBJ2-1,CASSTQREGYNEQFF,TGTGCCAGCAGTACCCAGCGGGAGGGTTACAATGAGCAGTTCTTC
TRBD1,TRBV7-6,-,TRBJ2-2,CASSSFPGQGNTGELFF,TGTGCCAGCAGCTCTTTCCCGGGACAGGGAAACACCGGGGAGCTGTTTTTT
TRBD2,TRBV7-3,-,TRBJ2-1,CASSLDPLAGGYNEQFF,TGTGCCAGCAGCTTAGACCCCCTAGCGGGAGGCTACAATGAGCAGTTCTTC
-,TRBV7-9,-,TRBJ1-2,CASSLIRDPHGYTF,TGTGCCAGCAGCTTAATTCGGGACCCACATGGCTACACCTTC
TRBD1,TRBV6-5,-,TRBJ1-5,CASSRTTGGNQPQHF,TGTGCCAGCAGTCGTACGACAGGGGGCAATCAGCCCCAGCATTTT
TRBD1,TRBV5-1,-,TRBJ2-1,CATPQGARFSEQFF,TGCGCCACTCCACAGGGGGCGCGTTTTTCTGAGCAGTTCTTC
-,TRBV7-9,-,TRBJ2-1,CASSLDVLRNNEQFF,TGTGCCAGCAGCTTAGACGTTTTACGAAACAATGAGCAGTTCTTC
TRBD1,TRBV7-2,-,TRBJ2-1,CASSFGTGNNEQFF,TGTGCCAGCAGCTTCGGGACAGGGAACAATGAGCAGTTCTTC
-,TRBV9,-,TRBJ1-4,CASSGSGVGNEKLFF,TGTGCCAGCAGCGGATCGGGTGTGGGGAATGAAAAACTGTTTTTT
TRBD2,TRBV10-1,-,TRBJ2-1,CASSEGLAGGPKFF,TGCGCCAGCAGTGAAGGACTAGCGGGAGGGCCGAAGTTCTTC
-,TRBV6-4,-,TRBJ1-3,CASPNGHHSGNTIYF,TGTGCCAGCCCCAACGGACACCACTCTGGAAACACCATATATTTT
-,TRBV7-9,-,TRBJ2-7,CASSLTAVGRGRDSYEQYF,TGTGCCAGCAGCTTGACGGCGGTGGGCAGGGGGAGGGACTCCTACGAGCAGTACTTC
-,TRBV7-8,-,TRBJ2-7,CASSLGTAGRYEQYF,TGTGCCAGCAGCTTAGGGACTGCGGGACGCTACGAGCAGTACTTC
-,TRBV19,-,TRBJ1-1,CASTLIYGGGMNTEAFF,TGTGCCAGTACCCTCATATACGGGGGCGGCATGAACACTGAAGCTTTCTTT
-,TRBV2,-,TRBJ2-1,CASSELAHSYNEQFF,TGTGCCAGCAGTGAATTAGCGCATTCCTACAATGAGCAGTTCTTC
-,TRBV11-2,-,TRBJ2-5,CASSLGGAQETQYF,TGTGCCAGCAGCTTGGGGGGGGCCCAAGAGACCCAGTACTTC
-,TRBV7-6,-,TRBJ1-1,CASSPSNTEAFF,TGTGCCAGCAGTCCCTCTAACACTGAAGCTTTCTTT
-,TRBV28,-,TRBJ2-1,CASSPTDQGRSYNEQFF,TGTGCCAGCAGTCCCACGGACCAGGGACGCTCCTACAATGAGCAGTTCTTC
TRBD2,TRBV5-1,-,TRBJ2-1,CASSPSPLAGLSYNEQFF,TGCGCCAGCAGCCCGTCGCCTTTAGCGGGCCTCTCCTACAATGAGCAGTTCTTC
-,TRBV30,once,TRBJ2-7,CASLFRGEQYF,TGTGCCTCCCTGTTTAGAGGCGAGCAGTACTTC
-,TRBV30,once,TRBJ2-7,CAWSVPLGLISYEQYF,TGTGCCTGGAGTGTCCCCCTTGGCCTAATCTCCTACGAGCAGTACTTC
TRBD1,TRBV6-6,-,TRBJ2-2,CASSSDRGPGELFF,TGTGCCAGCAGTTCCGACAGGGGACCCGGGGAGCTGTTTTTT
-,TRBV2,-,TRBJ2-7,CASSEALIGAGSSYEQYF,TGTGCCAGCAGTGAAGCGTTAATAGGGGCGGGGAGCTCCTACGAGCAGTACTTC
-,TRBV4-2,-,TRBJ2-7,CASSQLPDEQYF,TGTGCCAGCAGCCAGCTCCCCGACGAGCAGTACTTC